This T cell receptor (beta chain) is drawn from a study of glioma-infiltrating T cells after dendritic cell vaccination. Overall study results and limits: Only a small number of patients had complete blood and tumor samples.

The V segment lost 2 bases and the J segment 0 bases; nucleotides outside the gene matches: 3. Germline CDR1 reads MNHEY; CDR2 reads SMNVEV (reference sequence). The CDR3 contains 16 residues. Concerning this clone: Its target is unknown.

Time point denoted: after dendritic cell vaccination, including at tumor progression/relapse. All glioblastoma patients lacked an isocitrate dehydrogenase mutation. TCRB CDR3 was amplified from 2 ug genomic DNA or less. Sequencing was performed with immunoSEQ multiplex PCR; in TCRdb, only in-frame clones are kept and a portion is missing. In the table there are 20,000 to 30,000 clones, roughly 89% of which are singletons. The sample consisted of blood, taken after dendritic cell vaccination. The sequence was collected from a human donor with glioblastoma. The J gene is TRBJ2-3, the V gene TRBV27, with TRBD2 matching over 9 bases. The CDR3 region is CASSLAGGLSTDTQYF. As DNA, the CDR3 is TGTGCCAGCAGTTTAGCGGGGGGGCTCAGCACAGATACGCAGTATTTT.